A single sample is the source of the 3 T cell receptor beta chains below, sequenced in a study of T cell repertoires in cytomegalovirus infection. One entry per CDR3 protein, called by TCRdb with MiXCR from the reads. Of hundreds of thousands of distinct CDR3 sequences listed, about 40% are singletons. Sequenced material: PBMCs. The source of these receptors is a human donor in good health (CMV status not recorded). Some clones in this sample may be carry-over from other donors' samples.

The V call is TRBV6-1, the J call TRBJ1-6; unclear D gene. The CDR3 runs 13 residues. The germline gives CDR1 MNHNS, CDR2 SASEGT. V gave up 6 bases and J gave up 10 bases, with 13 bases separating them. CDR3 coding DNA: TGTGCCAGCAGCCCTGTGAGGGAATCACCCCTCCACTTT. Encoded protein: CASSPVRESPLHF.

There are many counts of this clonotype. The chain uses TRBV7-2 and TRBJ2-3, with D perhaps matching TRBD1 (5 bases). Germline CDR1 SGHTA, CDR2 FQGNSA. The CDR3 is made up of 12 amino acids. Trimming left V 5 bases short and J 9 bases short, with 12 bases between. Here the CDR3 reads CASSIYRKTQYF. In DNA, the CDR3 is TGTGCCAGCAGCATCTACAGGAAAACGCAGTATTTT.

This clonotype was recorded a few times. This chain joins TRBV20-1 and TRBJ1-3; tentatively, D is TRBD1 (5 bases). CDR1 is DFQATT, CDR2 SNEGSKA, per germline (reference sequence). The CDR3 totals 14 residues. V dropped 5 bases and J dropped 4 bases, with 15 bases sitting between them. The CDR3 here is CSASPGGRGNTIYF. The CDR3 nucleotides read TGCAGTGCTTCCCCGGGGGGAAGGGGAAACACCATATATTTT.